This T cell receptor (beta chain) originates from a study of blood T cell repertoires in COVID-19. Turning to the study itself: Material from acute and convalescent COVID-19 was sourced from the United States, Italy and Spain. PBMCs, B-cell-depleted T cells, or T cells were the source of the cDNA or gDNA that made up the material.

In the study's own analysis: Reference gene primer amplification gave estimated nucleated cell counts. Sequencing was performed with immunoSEQ multiplex PCR; in TCRdb, only in-frame clones are kept and a portion is missing. V, J and clone size are those of that table, while D and trimming were read from the DNA. This table has around 470,000 clones, 89% appearing once. V was clipped by 4 bases and J by 9 bases; unmatched bases: 10. Germline V CDR1 and CDR2: MNHEY, SVGAGI. The CDR3 contains 15 residues. One Seattle source followed patients from active infection through their disease course. The genes are TRBV6-5 and TRBJ2-1; 9 positions agree with TRBD1. This clonotype was sampled from a man in his late teens or twenties with COVID-19, enrolled during active disease. Sequences were obtained from peripheral blood. CDR3 protein: CASSSPGQGLSEQFF. The DNA of the CDR3 is TGTGCCAGCAGTTCCCCGGGACAGGGTCTAAGTGAGCAGTTCTTC.